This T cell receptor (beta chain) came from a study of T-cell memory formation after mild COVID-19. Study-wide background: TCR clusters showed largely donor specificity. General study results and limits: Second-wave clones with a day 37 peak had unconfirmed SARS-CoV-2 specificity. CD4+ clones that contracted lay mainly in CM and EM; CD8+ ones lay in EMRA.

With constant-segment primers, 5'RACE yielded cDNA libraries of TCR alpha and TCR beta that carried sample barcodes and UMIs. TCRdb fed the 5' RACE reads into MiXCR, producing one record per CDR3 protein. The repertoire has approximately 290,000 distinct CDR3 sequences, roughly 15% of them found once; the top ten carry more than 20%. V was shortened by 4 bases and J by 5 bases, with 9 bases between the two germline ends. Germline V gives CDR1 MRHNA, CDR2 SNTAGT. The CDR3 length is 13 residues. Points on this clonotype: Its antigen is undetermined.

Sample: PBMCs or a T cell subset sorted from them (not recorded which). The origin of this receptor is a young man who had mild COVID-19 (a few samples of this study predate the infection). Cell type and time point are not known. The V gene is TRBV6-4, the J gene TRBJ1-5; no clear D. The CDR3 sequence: CASSGQDHQPQHF. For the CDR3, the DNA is TGTGCCAGCAGTGGCCAGGACCATCAGCCCCAGCATTTT.